The source of this T cell receptor beta chain is a study of T and B cells in COVID-19 patients. The overall study: The recovered patients had mostly mild to moderate COVID-19 with outpatient management. Critical illness requiring mechanical ventilation or extracorporeal membrane oxygenation affected about 60% of the roughly 20 active-infection patients. General observations from the study: The recovered cohort had roughly 2,200 exclusive TCR clusters, including 30 or so low generation probability clusters.

BIOMED2 TRB-A/B primer pools were used in multiplex TRB PCR. TCRdb re-called the multiplex PCR reads with MiXCR, one entry per CDR3 protein. The table lists roughly 3,800 distinct CDR3 sequences, roughly a quarter of them singletons, with 43% in the top ten. This clonotype counts as medium-sized. Antigen unknown. The V gene end was trimmed by 6 bases and the J gene end by 7 bases; junction bases not matched to a gene: 1. CDR1 and CDR2 from the germline V gene are MNHEY and SMNVEV (reference sequence). The CDR3 consists of 11 residues. From blood, roughly 220-550 ng of genomic DNA served as TRB template.

The sequencing sample was made of blood. This TCR came from a human donor with active COVID-19. The donor label of this sample is uncertain. The chain employs TRBV27 and TRBJ1-2; 8 bases map to TRBD1. In DNA form, the CDR3 reads TGTGCCAGCAGGCAGGGGGCTGGCTACACCTTC. Translated, it gives CASRQGAGYTF.